Listed below are T cell receptor beta chains from one sample, sequenced in a study of shared clonotypes between healthy human individuals. Some clones are missing from TCRdb's copy, which holds only in-frame ones; the method was immunoSEQ multiplex PCR. The table has roughly 2.5 million clones, more than 80% seen once. The sequenced material came from naive CD4+ T cells sorted from blood. The receptor set was obtained from a young man in good health. Each CDR3 is given with its conserved first and last residue. Each record gives: V gene, J gene, CDR3 protein.

v_call: TRBV5-1
j_call: TRBJ1-4
cdr3_aa: CASSLEGQPNEKLFF

v_call: TRBV11-2
j_call: TRBJ1-6
cdr3_aa: CASSLGGQGYSPLHF

v_call: TRBV6-5
j_call: TRBJ1-2
cdr3_aa: CASSKGRQGSYGYTF

v_call: TRBV2
j_call: TRBJ1-1
cdr3_aa: CASGRGTANTEAFF

v_call: TRBV19
j_call: TRBJ2-2
cdr3_aa: CASSIGRAGTGELFF

v_call: TRBV7-8
j_call: TRBJ2-7
cdr3_aa: CASSAGQKLGTYEQYF

v_call: TRBV7-2
j_call: TRBJ1-5
cdr3_aa: CASSFGPPNSNQPQHF

v_call: TRBV18
j_call: TRBJ2-1
cdr3_aa: CASSPRQGGGYNEQFF

v_call: TRBV10-2
j_call: TRBJ1-6
cdr3_aa: CASSELAGGSPLHF

v_call: TRBV9
j_call: TRBJ2-3
cdr3_aa: CASSVGGSESTDTQYF

v_call: TRBV2
j_call: TRBJ1-6
cdr3_aa: CAIIRDRILDNSPLHF

v_call: TRBV10-3
j_call: TRBJ1-2
cdr3_aa: CAISEQTSNYGYTF

v_call: TRBV15
j_call: TRBJ2-3
cdr3_aa: CATSMGQGFSGTDTQYF

v_call: TRBV15
j_call: TRBJ1-5
cdr3_aa: CATGPGGASNQPQHF

v_call: TRBV7-3
j_call: TRBJ2-1
cdr3_aa: CASSLGTGGPGEQFF

v_call: TRBV11-1
j_call: TRBJ2-3
cdr3_aa: CASSLTQGAADTQYF

v_call: TRBV27
j_call: TRBJ2-3
cdr3_aa: CASSLWGTGADTQYF

v_call: TRBV6-6
j_call: TRBJ2-1
cdr3_aa: CASSQDWVGTSEQFF

v_call: TRBV19
j_call: TRBJ2-1
cdr3_aa: CASSSSGRGAYNEQFF

v_call: TRBV4-2
j_call: TRBJ1-1
cdr3_aa: CASSRASEVNTEAFF

v_call: TRBV5-1
j_call: TRBJ2-2
cdr3_aa: CASTRGYSNTGELFF

v_call: TRBV9
j_call: TRBJ2-7
cdr3_aa: CASSVGLGSNPSYEQYF